The clone carrying this T cell receptor beta chain was detected ten times or more. As yet, its antigen is unknown. These data come from a study of regulatory T cells in long-lasting Graves disease. Study-level points and caveats: Comparison showed that persistent patients shared more public clonotypes (2,741) than new patients (nearly 1,000). Limited samples may have lowered accuracy.

Germline V gene sequence: CDR1 GTSNPN, CDR2 SVGIG (reference sequence). There are 14 residues in the CDR3. With V trimmed by 0 bases and J by 5 bases, 6 bases remained unmatched. With iRepertoire HTBI primers and Arm-PCR of CDR3 regions, TCR beta libraries were built. TCRdb fed the multiplex PCR reads into MiXCR, producing one record per CDR3 protein. The sample comprises about 540,000 distinct CDR3 sequences, roughly 12% of which are singletons, and roughly a tenth rests with the top ten. Time point here: newly diagnosed GD, antithyroid drugs for less than 3 months. Generation of the TCR library employed RNA extracted from PBMCs. In addition, the sample was reused for a study of T cells in Graves' hyperthyroidism and ophthalmopathy. This second study says: Among clonotypes expanded in thyroid above 0.001, most were also found in blood.

The specimen comprised peripheral blood mononuclear cells (PBMCs), sampled at new diagnosis, from a patient treated with antithyroid drugs. The chain is built from TRBV30 and TRBJ2-7; 8 nucleotides line up with TRBD2. The clonotype comes from a man in his thirties or forties with Graves disease. CDR3 nucleotide sequence: TGTGCCTGGAGTGTAAGCGGGAGTTCCGACGAGCAGTACTTC. It translates to CAWSVSGSSDEQYF.